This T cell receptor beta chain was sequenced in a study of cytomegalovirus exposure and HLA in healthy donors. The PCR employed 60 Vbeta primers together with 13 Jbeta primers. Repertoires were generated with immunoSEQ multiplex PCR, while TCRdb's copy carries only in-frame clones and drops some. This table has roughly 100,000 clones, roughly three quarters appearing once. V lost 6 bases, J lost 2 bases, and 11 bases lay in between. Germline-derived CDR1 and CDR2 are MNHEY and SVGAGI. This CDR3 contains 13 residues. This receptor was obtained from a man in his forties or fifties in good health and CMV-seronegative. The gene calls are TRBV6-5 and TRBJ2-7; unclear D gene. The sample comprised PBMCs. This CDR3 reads CASRAELTYEQYF. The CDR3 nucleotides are TGTGCCAGCAGGGCTGAATTAACCTACGAGCAGTACTTC.